This TCR beta chain was observed in a study of blood T cells in healthy people across ages. This clonotype came up many times. Trimming stripped 0 bases from V and 0 bases from J, with 9 bases between. CDR3 length: 16 amino acids. The germline V gene encodes CDR1 MGHRA and CDR2 YSYEKL. A J-beta primer mix and a sample-barcoded 5' primer were used in a second PCR of roughly 7 to 12 cycles. Each CDR3 protein is one row after TCRdb ran MiXCR on the 5' RACE reads. The sample lists 700,000 to 950,000 distinct CDR3 sequences; roughly 43% were seen once. The chain employs TRBV4-1 and TRBJ2-1, with D maybe TRBD2 (7 bases). The sequenced material came from blood. This TCR was recovered from a woman aged 60-70 years in good health. Written as DNA, the CDR3 is TGCGCCAGCAGCCAAGAGGGGGGGCACTCCTACAATGAGCAGTTCTTC. Protein product: CASSQEGGHSYNEQFF.